The clone carrying this T cell receptor beta chain was observed once. Its antigen remains unknown. The sample carries other DNA sequences with the same CDR3. This sample was included in a study of shared clonotypes between healthy human individuals. Study outcomes and limitations: Estimated richness was generally greater in naive than memory subsets.

Generated by immunoSEQ multiplex PCR, the TCRdb table keeps only in-frame clones and is missing some. The data contain about 2.3 million clones, approximately 95% of them seen just once; the ten biggest clones take up about 0.39%. The sequencing sample was made of naive CD4+ T cells from PBMCs. Subset indicated: CD45RA+ positively selected. This receptor was identified in a young man in good health. Some clones in this sample may be carry-over from other donors' samples.

CDR3 nucleotides: TGTGCCAGCAGCCCTTTCCCTGGGGAGCTGTTTTTT. Amino acid sequence: CASSPFPGELFF. This chain connects TRBV7-2 to TRBJ2-2, with no clear D. Trimming took 5 bases from V and 8 from J, leaving 9 bases between them. From germline, CDR1 is SGHTA and CDR2 FQGNSA. The CDR3 consists of 12 residues.